The 32 T cell receptor beta chains below all came from one sample that was sequenced in a study of T-cell memory formation after mild COVID-19. Each CDR3 protein is one row after TCRdb ran MiXCR on the 5' RACE reads. The table has 400,000 to 500,000 distinct CDR3 sequences, around 20% seen once; the top ten hold 7.5% to 9.5%. Sequencing used PBMCs or a T cell subset sorted from them (not recorded which). The receptors were sampled from an adult woman who had mild COVID-19 (a few samples of this study predate the infection). Cell type and time point are not known.

CDR3 in DNA: TGTGCCAGCAGCTCACACCCAGAAGCTTTCTTT. It translates to CASSSHPEAFF. The J gene is TRBJ1-1, the V gene TRBV7-9; D is uncertain. The CDR3 spans 11 residues. V was clipped by 4 bases and J by 8 bases, with 8 bases between them. Per germline, CDR1 SEHNR and CDR2 FQNEAQ (reference sequence). Variable domain in full (rest from reference TRBV7-9 and TRBJ1-1): DTGVSQNPRHKITKRGQNVTFRCDPISEHNRLYWYRQTLGQGPEFLTYFQNEAQLEKSRLLSDRFSAERPKGSFSTLEIQRTEQGDSAMYLCASSSHPEAFFGQGTRLTVV.

The chain joins TRBV7-9 to TRBJ2-5, with TRBD2 matching over 15 bases. J lost 4 bases, V lost 5 bases, and 5 bases had no gene match. Germline CDR1 is SEHNR and CDR2 is FQNEAQ (reference sequence). This CDR3 is 16 amino acids long. CDR3 sequence reads: CASSPRTSGRAETQYF. CDR3 sequence (DNA): TGTGCCAGCAGCCCTAGGACTAGCGGGAGGGCAGAGACCCAGTACTTC. The full variable domain, with the rest looked up from reference TRBV7-9 and TRBJ2-5, is DTGVSQNPRHKITKRGQNVTFRCDPISEHNRLYWYRQTLGQGPEFLTYFQNEAQLEKSRLLSDRFSAERPKGSFSTLEIQRTEQGDSAMYLCASSPRTSGRAETQYFGPGTRLLVL.

Here the CDR3 reads CASRVGPQGPNYGYTF. The CDR3 DNA sequence: TGTGCCAGCCGCGTCGGTCCGCAGGGACCTAACTATGGCTACACCTTC. V gene TRBV5-8 combines with J gene TRBJ1-2, with TRBD1 as a possible D gene (5 bases). Germline values: CDR1 SGHTS, CDR2 YDEGEE. Trimming left V 7 bases short and J 0 bases short, with 19 bases between. CDR3 length: 16 residues.

This clonotype was found a few times. The gene calls are TRBV5-5 and TRBJ2-5; TRBD1 or TRBD2 may be the D gene (5 bases each). From germline, CDR1 is SGHKS and CDR2 YYEKEE (reference sequence). The V gene lost 1 base and the J gene lost 1 base, with 11 bases spanning the gap. The CDR3 length is 15 residues. The CDR3 sequence is CASSLTPGTQETQYF. As DNA, the CDR3 is TGTGCCAGCAGCTTGACCCCCGGGACCCAAGAGACCCAGTACTTC.

A few counts support this clonotype. This rearrangement joins TRBV4-1 to TRBJ2-1, with 7 bases identical to TRBD2. The V segment lost 5 bases and the J segment 6 bases; nucleotides outside the gene matches: 13. This CDR3 contains 16 residues. Germline V gene data show CDR1 as MGHRA and CDR2 as YSYEKL. The CDR3 region has the DNA TGCGCCAGCAGCGAGCGGGACCGCGAAGCGGGCAATGAGCAGTTCTTC. Translating it yields CASSERDREAGNEQFF.

This clonotype showed up just once. The V gene is TRBV19, the J gene TRBJ1-1, with D possibly being TRBD1 (5 bases). The CDR3 totals 15 residues. Germline CDR1 is LNHDA and CDR2 is SQIVND (reference sequence). The V and J ends lost 4 bases and 5 bases respectively, with 17 bases between them. The CDR3 region is CASSRSGAGGTEAFF. The CDR3 DNA reads TGTGCCAGTAGTAGGTCCGGGGCCGGCGGAACTGAAGCTTTCTTT.

This clonotype was detected ten times or more. V gene TRBV30 combines with J gene TRBJ2-1; D not resolved. The CDR3 extends over 12 amino acids. Trimming left V 1 base short and J 6 bases short, with 7 bases between. Germline V gives CDR1 GTSNPN, CDR2 SVGIG (reference sequence). CDR3 in DNA: TGTGCCTGGAGTGCCCAAGGCAATGAGCAGTTCTTC. As protein: CAWSAQGNEQFF.

The chain carries TRBV11-2 and TRBJ2-1; no definite D call. The germline V gene encodes CDR1 SGHAT and CDR2 FQNNGV. The germline V and J ends were trimmed by 3 bases and 0 bases, with 9 bases remaining between them. This CDR3 spans 15 amino acids. The chain's CDR3 is CASSFWRSSYNEQFF. CDR3 DNA: TGTGCCAGCAGCTTCTGGAGAAGCTCCTACAATGAGCAGTTCTTC.

There are many counts of this clonotype. The chain joins TRBV11-2 to TRBJ2-7; the D gene is possibly TRBD2 (6 bases). V was shortened by 4 bases and J by 4 bases, with 14 bases between the two germline ends. The CDR3 runs to 14 residues. Germline values: CDR1 SGHAT, CDR2 FQNNGV. CDR3 DNA: TGTGCCAGCAGCTCGGACTATGGGGGTTACGAGCAGTACTTC. Protein sequence: CASSSDYGGYEQYF. The full variable domain, with the rest looked up from reference TRBV11-2 and TRBJ2-7, is EAGVAQSPRYKIIEKRQSVAFWCNPISGHATLYWYQQILGQGPKLLIQFQNNGVVDDSQLPKDRFSAERLKGVDSTLKIQPAKLEDSAVYLCASSSDYGGYEQYFGPGTRLTVT.

Only a few counts were recorded for this clonotype. V and J are TRBV6-5 and TRBJ2-5; 7 bases are shared with TRBD1. Losses at the gene ends were 5 bases for V and 5 bases for J; bases not matched to a gene: 8. The CDR3 spans 14 residues. From germline, CDR1 is MNHEY and CDR2 SVGAGI. CDR3 sequence (DNA): TGTGCCAGCAGTCCTCGGACAGGTTTGGAGACCCAGTACTTC. Protein: CASSPRTGLETQYF.

This clonotype was detected a few times. The V gene is TRBV7-9, the J gene TRBJ2-1; possibly TRBD2 for D (7 bases). The CDR3 runs 12 residues. CDR1 SEHNR and CDR2 FQNEAQ come from the germline V gene (reference sequence). The V end lost 8 bases, the J end lost 7 bases, and 12 bases lay between the germline ends. CDR3 sequence (DNA): TGTGCCAGCGAAGGGGGGGTTAATGAGCAGTTCTTC. Translated, it gives CASEGGVNEQFF.

This clonotype has more than one count but fewer than ten. This chain links TRBV12-3 or TRBV12-4 with TRBJ2-1, with 7 bases that match TRBD1. CDR3 length: 15 residues. The trim removed 6 bases at V and 0 bases at J, leaving 5 bases unmatched. CDR3 DNA sequence: TGTGCCAGCAGACCACAGGGGAGCTCCTACAATGAGCAGTTCTTC. Its protein product is CASRPQGSSYNEQFF.

This chain joins TRBV24-1 and TRBJ2-1; D may correspond to TRBD1 or TRBD2 (5 bases each). Deletions cut 0 bases from V and 5 bases from J, with 25 bases between. The CDR3 contains 20 residues. CDR1 and CDR2 (germline): KGHDR, SFDVKD. Here the CDR3 reads CATSDLNTVGEPTRDNEQFF. Written as DNA, the CDR3 is TGTGCCACCAGTGATTTGAACACGGTGGGGGAGCCCACAAGGGACAATGAGCAGTTCTTC.

This clonotype was found a few times. The V call is TRBV7-2, the J call TRBJ2-5, with 8 bases fitting TRBD2. V shed 1 base and J 1 base; nucleotides not matched to a gene: 5. CDR1 is SGHTA, CDR2 FQGNSA, per germline. The CDR3 totals 16 residues. CDR3: CASSLGVAGRQETQYF. CDR3 bases: TGTGCCAGCAGCTTAGGGGTAGCGGGGCGCCAAGAGACCCAGTACTTC.

Only a few counts were recorded for this clonotype. V gene TRBV18 combines with J gene TRBJ2-2, with D possibly being TRBD2 (5 bases). Germline values: CDR1 KGHSH, CDR2 LQKENI. CDR3 size: 14 residues. The V gene lost 2 bases and the J gene lost 5 bases, with 9 bases spanning the gap. CDR3 sequence (DNA): TGTGCCAGCTCACCAGAGGGAATAACCGGGGAGCTGTTTTTT. Translated, it gives CASSPEGITGELFF.

The rearrangement uses TRBV12-3 or TRBV12-4 and TRBJ2-7; 11 nucleotides agree with TRBD1. The CDR3 consists of 16 residues. The junction had 6 bases not matched to a gene; V was cut back by 4 bases and J by 1 base. The DNA for the CDR3 is TGTGCCAGCAGTTCCACCGGACAGGGGGCTTCCTACGAGCAGTACTTC. Protein product: CASSSTGQGASYEQYF.

This rearrangement joins TRBV12-3 or TRBV12-4 to TRBJ2-5; 7 bases align to TRBD1. This CDR3 has 14 residues. V dropped 6 bases and J dropped 2; count of bases not matched to a gene: 6. CDR3 nucleotide sequence: TGTGCCAGCAGAATTCAGGGACAGCAAGAGACCCAGTACTTC. It specifies CASRIQGQQETQYF.

Turning to this clonotype: The junction differs from germline at one of its ends, possibly a read error. V is TRBV6-1 and J is TRBJ1-2; maybe TRBD1 (6 bases). Looked up from germline, CDR1 is MNHNS and CDR2 is SASEGT. This CDR3 is 12 amino acids long. The CDR3 DNA reads TGTGACAGCAGGGCAGGGGCGACCGGCTACACCTTC. Residues: CDSRAGATGYTF.

This chain uses TRBV4-3 with TRBJ1-5; no firm D call. Germline CDR1 and CDR2: LGHNA and YSLEER. The ends were cut back, 0 bases at V and 3 bases at J, with 12 bases in the middle. This CDR3 spans 16 amino acids. The CDR3 here is CASSQDLSFPNQPQHF. Here the CDR3 DNA reads TGCGCCAGCAGCCAAGATTTATCCTTCCCCAATCAGCCCCAGCATTTT.

This clonotype was observed a handful of times. The chain carries TRBV11-3 and TRBJ2-1, with 9 bases that match TRBD1. V was clipped by 0 bases and J by 0 bases; unmatched bases: 6. The V gene's germline CDR1 is SGHNT and CDR2 YENEEA. This CDR3 comprises 18 residues. For the CDR3, the DNA is TGTGCCAGCAGCTTAGAACAGGGGACAGGGAGCTCCTACAATGAGCAGTTCTTC. Its protein is CASSLEQGTGSSYNEQFF.

This clonotype was counted only a few times. V gene TRBV20-1 combines with J gene TRBJ1-1; 7 bases agree with TRBD1. The CDR3 length is 13 residues. Per germline, CDR1 DFQATT and CDR2 SNEGSKA (reference sequence). The junction had 4 bases not matched to a gene; V was cut back by 5 bases and J by 1 base. CDR3 DNA: TGCAGTGCTGTATGGACAGGGAACACTGAAGCTTTCTTT. Translation: CSAVWTGNTEAFF.

The V call is TRBV5-6, the J call TRBJ2-4; 8 positions agree with TRBD1. The junction had 9 bases not matched to a gene; V was cut back by 7 bases and J by 3 bases. This CDR3 spans 15 amino acids. From germline, CDR1 is SGHDT and CDR2 YYEEEE. The CDR3 coding sequence is TGTGCCAGCGGCAAGGACAGGGAGGACAAAAACATTCAGTACTTC. The encoded protein is CASGKDREDKNIQYF.

This clonotype was counted a few times. This may come from a read error, since a much larger clone is one base off. The genes are TRBV5-5 and TRBJ1-1, with a possible D match to TRBD1 (6 bases). Germline CDR1 is SGHKS and CDR2 is YYEKEE (reference sequence). Trimming stripped 4 bases from V and 1 base from J, with 11 bases between. The CDR3 covers 14 residues. This CDR3 is CASSLQGTNTEAFF. The CDR3 nucleotides read TGTGCCAGCAGCCTACAGGGCACGAACACTGAAGCTTTCTTT.

The rearrangement joins TRBV7-9 to TRBJ2-5; 10 bases agree with TRBD2. The CDR3 runs to 16 residues. V was pared by 5 bases and J by 5 bases, with 11 bases of the junction left unmatched. In germline, CDR1 is SEHNR, CDR2 FQNEAQ (reference sequence). This CDR3 is CASSLWEASGGETQYF. Here the CDR3 DNA reads TGTGCCAGCAGCCTGTGGGAGGCTAGCGGGGGTGAGACCCAGTACTTC.

The chain joins TRBV29-1 to TRBJ2-2; possible D gene TRBD2, 6 bases. V lost 0 bases and J lost 2, with 10 bases in between. Germline CDR1 is SQVTM and CDR2 is ANQGSEA. The CDR3 is made up of 15 amino acids. This CDR3 is CSVEEGGINTGELFF. CDR3 nucleotide sequence: TGCAGCGTTGAAGAAGGAGGGATCAACACCGGGGAGCTGTTTTTT.

This clonotype was counted only a few times. V usage is TRBV6-2 or TRBV6-3 and J usage is TRBJ2-5, with 7 positions matching TRBD2. This CDR3 is 17 amino acids long. Looked up from germline, CDR1 is MNHEY and CDR2 is SVGEGT. Trimming cost V 2 bases and J 5 bases; bases outside gene matches: 14. CDR3 bases: TGTGCCAGCAGTTACCGGGTCTTCGGGAGGCCATTCGAGACCCAGTACTTC. Translating it yields CASSYRVFGRPFETQYF.

This chain links TRBV12-3 or TRBV12-4 with TRBJ2-1; 7 bases match TRBD2. Unmatched junction bases numbered 2, after V lost 0 bases and J lost 6 bases. The CDR3 length is 14 residues. The CDR3 DNA is TGTGCCAGCAGTTTAGCGGGAGGGACCAATGAGCAGTTCTTC. Amino acid sequence: CASSLAGGTNEQFF.

Notes on this clonotype: The junction does not match germline at one end; this may be a read error. This sequence joins TRBV7-7 and TRBJ2-5, with TRBD2 as a possible D gene (5 bases). Germline CDR1 is SSHAT and CDR2 is FNYEAQ (reference sequence). The CDR3 is 13 residues long. The chain's CDR3 is CASSLAIQETQYF. Here the CDR3 DNA reads TGTGCTAGCAGCTTAGCGATTCAAGAGACCCAGTACTTC.

The chain has TRBV4-1 and TRBJ1-3; TRBD1 is a possible D gene (5 bases). This CDR3 has 16 amino acids. Germline CDR1 and CDR2: MGHRA and YSYEKL. Trimming removed 5 bases at V and 0 bases at J, with 14 bases between. CDR3: CASSLGEQVSGNTIYF. CDR3 coding DNA: TGCGCCAGCAGCTTAGGGGAACAGGTCTCTGGAAACACCATATATTTT.

CDR3 loop: CASSDEFSYEQYF. DNA of the CDR3: TGTGCCAGCAGTGATGAGTTCTCCTACGAGCAGTACTTC. The gene calls are TRBV6-1 and TRBJ2-7, with unresolved D. The CDR3 has 13 residues. Germline V lookup: CDR1 MNHNS, CDR2 SASEGT. Deletions cut 3 bases from V and 0 bases from J, with 6 bases between.

Ten or more counts support this clonotype. The chain combines TRBV24-1 with TRBJ2-1, with D possibly TRBD2 on 6 matching bases. Trimming left V 0 bases short and J 4 bases short, with 12 bases between. The germline V gene encodes CDR1 KGHDR and CDR2 SFDVKD. The CDR3 is 16 residues long. The CDR3 sequence is CATSDLPSGPYNEQFF. The CDR3 DNA reads as TGTGCCACCAGTGATTTGCCCAGCGGGCCTTACAATGAGCAGTTCTTC.

This clonotype came up many times. This chain's CDR3 is CASSFGRMGDTEAFF. The CDR3 DNA follows: TGTGCCAGCAGTTTTGGTAGGATGGGGGACACTGAAGCTTTCTTT. The V call is TRBV27, the J call TRBJ1-1, with TRBD1 as a possible D gene (5 bases). Germline V gene sequence: CDR1 MNHEY, CDR2 SMNVEV (reference sequence). V was cut by 3 bases and J by 3 bases, with 14 bases left in between. This CDR3 has 15 amino acids.